Listed here is a single TCR beta chain. What it binds is not known. Those who donated, Caucasian adults without exception, all lived in Nashville, Tennessee. These data belong to a study of shared clonotypes between healthy human individuals. Study findings and constraints: The naive CD4 repertoires of four donors were compared, and roughly 5% of clonotypes were shared. Shared clonotypes across all four donors exceeded non-shared ones in generation probability.

The CDR3 covers 18 residues. Trimming shortened V by 3 bases and J by 3 bases, and 21 bases separated the two germline ends. The germline V gene has CDR1 KGHSH and CDR2 LQKENI. Using immunoSEQ multiplex PCR, the repertoire was profiled, and TCRdb retains in-frame clones only, with some absent. Found here are about 2.4 million clones, approximately 93% of them singletons; the top ten hold approximately 0.37%. The clonotype originates from a man younger than 35 in good health. Some clones in this sample may be carry-over from other donors' samples. The sample was naive CD4+ T cells from PBMCs. Documented subset: CD45RA+ positively selected. This rearrangement joins TRBV18 to TRBJ2-4, with no clear D. The CDR3 is CASSPLTGSLRGKNIQYF. The DNA of the CDR3 is TGTGCCAGCTCACCGCTAACGGGCTCCCTACGAGGCAAAAACATTCAGTACTTC.